Listed here are 26 T cell receptor beta chains from one sample, sequenced in a study of Ad26.COV2.S vaccination and SARS-CoV-2 variants. The data were produced by immunoSEQ multiplex PCR, yet TCRdb's version contains in-frame clones alone and is incomplete. The sample has under 250,000 clones; around 88% are singletons. Noted treatment: 15 to 20 received Ad26.COV2.S at low or high dose, single or two shots; several received placebo; per-sample allocation not given. Sampling was done on day 63 after the first vaccine or placebo injection. Sequences were derived from peripheral blood, sampled in a trial of Ad26.COV2.S vaccine versus placebo. The receptors come from a person aged 18 to 59 who received the Ad26.COV2.S COVID-19 vaccine or a placebo.

The chain carries TRBV5-5 and TRBJ2-5; 7 bases line up with TRBD1. J gave up 1 base and V 0 bases, and 9 bases lay outside the gene matches. The CDR3 extends over 17 amino acids. Germline lookup yields CDR1 SGHKS and CDR2 YYEKEE (reference sequence). CDR3 nucleotides: TGTGCCAGCAGCTTGGCCCCCTCTTACAGGGGCCAAGAGACCCAGTACTTC. It translates to CASSLAPSYRGQETQYF.

The chain joins TRBV5-6 to TRBJ2-3; tentative D call: TRBD1 (6 bases). From germline, CDR1 is SGHDT and CDR2 YYEEEE. V was cut by 4 bases and J by 4 bases, with 10 bases left in between. The CDR3 sequence is 13 residues long. The CDR3 DNA follows: TGTGCCAGCAGCACCGACAGGCCAGATACGCAGTATTTT. Translated, it gives CASSTDRPDTQYF.

The chain links TRBV29-1 to TRBJ2-7; 7 bases agree with TRBD1. The germline CDR1 and CDR2 sequences are SQVTM and ANQGSEA. The CDR3 loop spans 11 amino acids. The V segment lost 7 bases and the J segment 3 bases; nucleotides outside the gene matches: 3. The CDR3 coding sequence is TGCAGCGCCGGGGACAGCTACGAGCAGTACTTC. It encodes CSAGDSYEQYF.

This clone has more than one count but fewer than ten. V usage is TRBV9 and J usage is TRBJ1-5; 9 nucleotides agree with TRBD1. From germline, CDR1 is SGDLS and CDR2 YYNGEE. CDR3 length: 14 amino acids. After removal of 4 bases from V and 7 bases from J, the junction contained 6 bases not matched to a gene. As DNA, the CDR3 is TGTGCCAGCAGCTCGGGGACAGGGTTGCAGCCCCAGCATTTT. Translating it yields CASSSGTGLQPQHF.

This clone was seen a single time. The chain links TRBV10-3 to TRBJ1-5, with TRBD1 as a possible D gene (5 bases). The CDR3 has 15 residues. Germline assignment: CDR1 ENHRY and CDR2 SYGVKD. Trimming pared 3 bases from V and 8 bases from J, leaving 17 bases between. The CDR3 region is CAISDLGLGEKPQHF. In DNA form, the CDR3 reads TGTGCCATCAGTGATCTGGGACTCGGGGAGAAGCCCCAGCATTTT.

V and J are TRBV5-1 and TRBJ2-2; TRBD1 matches at 7 bases. Germline V gives CDR1 SGHRS, CDR2 YFSETQ. This CDR3 has 14 amino acids. Germline trimming cut 4 bases from V and 4 bases from J; bases unmatched to any gene: 4. CDR3 region: CASSVGDSTGELFF. The CDR3 nucleotides are TGCGCCAGCAGCGTAGGGGACAGCACCGGGGAGCTGTTTTTT. The variable domain in full, with the rest retrieved from reference TRBV5-1 and TRBJ2-2, is KAGVTQTPRYLIKTRGQQVTLSCSPISGHRSVSWYQQTPGQGLQFLFEYFSETQRNKGNFPGRFSGRQFSNSRSEMNVSTLELGDSALYLCASSVGDSTGELFFGEGSRLTVL.

The chain uses TRBV7-9 and TRBJ1-6; 7 bases map to TRBD1. Germline CDR1 reads SEHNR; CDR2 reads FQNEAQ (reference sequence). There are 16 residues in the CDR3. The ends lost 3 bases at V and 6 bases at J; junction bases unmatched: 8. The DNA of the CDR3 is TGTGCCAGCAGCTTTGAACCAAACAGGGGTAATTCACCCCTCCACTTT. It translates to CASSFEPNRGNSPLHF.

The V gene is TRBV6-2 or TRBV6-3, the J gene TRBJ2-7; TRBD2 agrees at 10 bases. The CDR3 runs to 15 residues. J was trimmed by 4 bases and V by 2 bases; bases with no gene match: 5. Germline lookup yields CDR1 MNHEY and CDR2 SVGEGT. The CDR3 spells CASSYKAGGLYEQYV. The DNA for the CDR3 is TGTGCCAGCAGTTACAAAGCGGGAGGGCTGTACGAGCAGTACGTC.

V usage is TRBV5-6 and J usage is TRBJ1-4; D may be TRBD1 (6 bases). V lost 4 bases and J 0 bases, leaving 10 bases between the germline ends. The germline gives CDR1 SGHDT, CDR2 YYEEEE. The CDR3 length is 15 residues. Here the CDR3 reads CASSPGHSTNEKLFF. The CDR3 region has the DNA TGTGCCAGCAGCCCGGGACACTCAACTAATGAAAAACTGTTTTTT.

The rearrangement links TRBV6-5 to TRBJ1-1, with 11 bases identical to TRBD1. The CDR3 is 13 amino acids. CDR1 is MNHEY, CDR2 SVGAGI, per germline. J gave up 6 bases and V 6 bases, and 3 bases lay outside the gene matches. This CDR3 reads CASRGQGGPEAFF. CDR3 sequence (DNA): TGTGCCAGCAGGGGACAGGGGGGACCTGAAGCTTTCTTT.

J is TRBJ1-5 and V is TRBV30; D is unclear. V dropped 2 bases and J dropped 1 base, with 9 bases sitting between them. Germline CDR1 reads GTSNPN; CDR2 reads SVGIG (reference sequence). CDR3 length: 14 amino acids. This chain's CDR3 is CAWSWGLSNQPQHF. The DNA for the CDR3 is TGTGCCTGGAGTTGGGGATTGAGCAATCAGCCCCAGCATTTT. Full variable domain (rest looked up from reference TRBV30 and TRBJ1-5): SQTIHQWPATLVQPVGSPLSLECTVEGTSNPNLYWYRQAAGRGLQLLFYSVGIGQISSEVPQNLSASRPQDRQFILSSKKLLLSDSGFYLCAWSWGLSNQPQHFGDGTRLSIL.

The chain couples TRBV30 to TRBJ2-1; perhaps D is TRBD1 or TRBD2 (6 bases each). The CDR3 totals 15 residues. Germline loops: CDR1 GTSNPN, CDR2 SVGIG (reference sequence). The V end was cut by 3 bases, the J end by 12 bases, with 24 bases between. The CDR3 DNA reads TGTGCCTGGAGGGACAATCAGGGGAGGCACCAAGGGCAGTTCTTC. It specifies CAWRDNQGRHQGQFF. The full variable domain, in which reference TRBV30 and TRBJ2-1 provide the parts outside the CDR3, is SQTIHQWPATLVQPVGSPLSLECTVEGTSNPNLYWYRQAAGRGLQLLFYSVGIGQISSEVPQNLSASRPQDRQFILSSKKLLLSDSGFYLCAWRDNQGRHQGQFFGPGTRLTVL.

The V gene is TRBV7-8, the J gene TRBJ1-1; D ambiguous. Germline-derived CDR1 and CDR2 are SGHVS and FQNEAQ. The germline V and J ends were trimmed by 2 bases and 0 bases, with 7 bases remaining between them. The CDR3 has 14 residues. CDR3: CASSLISMNTEAFF. Here the CDR3 DNA reads TGTGCCAGCAGCTTAATTTCGATGAACACTGAAGCTTTCTTT.

This clone was observed a handful of times. The chain combines TRBV7-3 with TRBJ1-1, with D possibly matching TRBD1 (5 bases). Trimming took 5 bases from V and 4 from J, leaving 14 bases between them. There are 14 residues in the CDR3. The germline V gene encodes CDR1 SGHTA and CDR2 FQGTGA. The CDR3 sequence: CASSETAAGTEAFF. The CDR3 nucleotides read TGTGCCAGCAGCGAGACAGCAGCTGGCACTGAAGCTTTCTTT.

The V gene is TRBV5-1, the J gene TRBJ2-2, with 15 bases fitting TRBD2. CDR1 and CDR2 from the germline V gene are SGHRS and YFSETQ. The CDR3 contains 16 residues. With 2 bases clipped from V and 8 bases from J, the junction kept 4 bases outside the gene matches. CDR3 in amino acids: CASSLGTSGRSGELFF. In DNA, the CDR3 is TGCGCCAGCAGCTTAGGGACTAGCGGGAGGTCAGGGGAGCTGTTTTTT.

Only a few counts were recorded for this clone. This chain links TRBV7-2 with TRBJ2-2; D not certain. V was cut by 1 base and J by 4 bases, with 13 bases left in between. Germline V gives CDR1 SGHTA, CDR2 FQGNSA. CDR3 length equals 16 residues. This chain's CDR3 is CASSLDAGIRTGELFF. CDR3 nucleotide sequence: TGTGCCAGCAGCTTAGACGCAGGCATTCGCACCGGGGAGCTGTTTTTT.

This clone was seen only once. This chain connects TRBV6-5 to TRBJ1-1; D is possibly TRBD1 (5 bases). The CDR3 loop spans 14 amino acids. V dropped 5 bases and J dropped 7 bases, with 17 bases sitting between them. In germline, CDR1 is MNHEY, CDR2 SVGAGI. DNA of the CDR3: TGTGCCAGCAGTCTCCGGGACCCCGGGATTGAAGCTTTCTTT. It codes for CASSLRDPGIEAFF.

The genes are TRBV30 and TRBJ2-7; 8 bases are a match to TRBD1. This CDR3 spans 13 amino acids. Germline loops: CDR1 GTSNPN, CDR2 SVGIG (reference sequence). V shed 3 bases and J 3 bases; nucleotides not matched to a gene: 4. CDR3: CAWSPDRDYEQYF. In DNA form, the CDR3 reads TGTGCCTGGAGCCCGGACAGGGACTACGAGCAGTACTTC. Together with reference TRBV30 and TRBJ2-7, the CDR3 gives the full variable domain: SQTIHQWPATLVQPVGSPLSLECTVEGTSNPNLYWYRQAAGRGLQLLFYSVGIGQISSEVPQNLSASRPQDRQFILSSKKLLLSDSGFYLCAWSPDRDYEQYFGPGTRLTVT.

The genes are TRBV7-9 and TRBJ1-6, with TRBD1 identical over 9 bases. Germline CDR1 SEHNR, CDR2 FQNEAQ (reference sequence). V shed 0 bases and J 9 bases; nucleotides not matched to a gene: 6. The CDR3 spans 16 residues. CDR3 sequence: CASSLATGQGGSPLHF. The CDR3 DNA is TGTGCCAGCAGCTTAGCGACGGGACAGGGAGGTTCACCCCTCCACTTT.

The chain employs TRBV3-1 (or the pseudogene TRBV3-2) and TRBJ1-5; D is ambiguous. Germline CDR1 LGHDT, CDR2 YNNKEL (reference sequence). The CDR3 totals 15 residues. The V gene lost 5 bases and the J gene lost 4 bases, with 15 bases spanning the gap. The CDR3 here is CASSKNPGPNQPQHF. CDR3 DNA sequence: TGTGCCAGCAGCAAAAACCCAGGCCCGAATCAGCCCCAGCATTTT.

Regarding this clone: Compared with germline, one end of the junction differs, possibly owing to a read error. The chain couples TRBV7-7 to TRBJ2-3; 8 bases fit TRBD1. This CDR3 is 15 amino acids long. CDR1 is SSHAT, CDR2 FNYEAQ, per germline (reference sequence). The CDR3 nucleotides read TGTGCTAGCAGCTTAGGGATACAGGGGGCAGATACGCAGTATTTT. Amino acids: CASSLGIQGADTQYF. The whole variable domain, filled in from reference TRBV7-7 and TRBJ2-3, reads GAGVSQSPRYKVTKRGQDVTLRCDPISSHATLYWYQQALGQGPEFLTYFNYEAQPDKSGLPSDRFSAERPEGSISTLTIQRTEQRDSAMYRCASSLGIQGADTQYFGPGTRLTVL.

This chain uses TRBV30 with TRBJ2-2; D not certain. Trimming took off 0 bases at V and 4 bases at J, with 9 bases between the two ends. Germline V CDR1 and CDR2: GTSNPN, SVGIG (reference sequence). The CDR3 is 14 amino acids. CDR3: CAWSVLGTTGELFF. CDR3 nucleotides: TGTGCCTGGAGTGTACTCGGCACCACCGGGGAGCTGTTTTTT.

This clone was counted once. The chain carries TRBV7-9 and TRBJ1-6; possible D gene TRBD1, 5 bases. Germline V gene sequence: CDR1 SEHNR, CDR2 FQNEAQ (reference sequence). This CDR3 has 12 amino acids. With 4 bases removed from V and 14 bases from J, the gap between germline ends came to 12 bases. The CDR3 DNA sequence: TGTGCCAGCAGCTGGGCCGGGGGGGCCCTCCACTTT. It translates to CASSWAGGALHF.

The V call is TRBV24-1, the J call TRBJ1-6, with TRBD1 as a possible D gene (6 bases). CDR1 is KGHDR and CDR2 is SFDVKD in the germline V gene. Deletions cut 1 base from V and 8 bases from J, with 11 bases between. CDR3 length: 15 residues. CDR3 in amino acids: CATSDLKAGDSPLHF. The DNA for the CDR3 is TGTGCCACCAGTGATTTAAAGGCAGGGGATTCACCCCTCCACTTT.

This chain connects TRBV5-6 to TRBJ1-2; 10 nucleotides match TRBD1. The CDR3 totals 15 residues. Germline CDR1 is SGHDT and CDR2 is YYEEEE. The V and J ends lost 0 bases and 6 bases, in that order; junction bases with no gene match: 5. CDR3 residues: CASSLVPTGGDGYTF. The CDR3 DNA follows: TGTGCCAGCAGCTTGGTTCCGACAGGGGGCGATGGCTACACCTTC.

CDR3 region: CAWRGRQGWYTEAFF. DNA of the CDR3: TGTGCCTGGAGGGGGAGACAGGGGTGGTACACTGAAGCTTTCTTT. J is TRBJ1-1 and V is TRBV30, with TRBD1 matching 8 bases. The junction had 9 bases not matched to a gene; V was cut back by 3 bases and J by 3 bases. Germline V gene sequence: CDR1 GTSNPN, CDR2 SVGIG (reference sequence). The CDR3 covers 15 residues.